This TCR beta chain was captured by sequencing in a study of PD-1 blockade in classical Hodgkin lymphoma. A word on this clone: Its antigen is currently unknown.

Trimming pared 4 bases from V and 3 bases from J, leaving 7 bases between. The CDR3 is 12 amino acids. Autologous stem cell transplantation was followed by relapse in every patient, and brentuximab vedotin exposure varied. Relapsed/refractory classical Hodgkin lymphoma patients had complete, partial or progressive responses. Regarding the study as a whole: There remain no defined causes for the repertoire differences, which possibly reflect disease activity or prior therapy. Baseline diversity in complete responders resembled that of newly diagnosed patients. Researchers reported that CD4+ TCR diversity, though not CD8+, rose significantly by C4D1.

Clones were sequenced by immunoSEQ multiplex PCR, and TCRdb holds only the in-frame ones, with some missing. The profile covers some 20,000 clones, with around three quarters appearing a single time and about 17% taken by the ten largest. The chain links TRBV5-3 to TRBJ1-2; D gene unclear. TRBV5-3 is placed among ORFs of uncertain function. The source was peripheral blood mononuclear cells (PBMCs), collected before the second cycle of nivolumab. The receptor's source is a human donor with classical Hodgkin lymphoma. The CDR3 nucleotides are TGTGCCAGAAGCGCCACTTACTATGGCTACACCTTC. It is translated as CARSATYYGYTF.